The T cell receptor beta chain described here comes from a study of control samples from healthy donors and cancer patients. V was shortened by 3 bases and J by 5 bases, with 11 bases between the two germline ends. CDR1 KGHSH and CDR2 LQKENI come from the germline V gene. The CDR3 contains 14 residues. Judged by abundance, this clone is large. Generated by immunoSEQ multiplex PCR, the TCRdb table keeps only in-frame clones and is missing some. The sample includes about 17,000 clones, roughly nine tenths seen only once; the top ten take under 35%. Sequencing used PBMCs. The chain carries TRBV18 and TRBJ2-1; a weak D match, TRBD2 (5 bases). The receptor's source is a man in his 60s with head and neck cancer. The CDR3 nucleotides read TGTGCCAGCTCACCTCGGCAAGCGGACAATGAGCAGTTCTTC. It translates to CASSPRQADNEQFF.